One sample yielded the 7 T cell receptor beta chains listed below, sequenced in a study of cytomegalovirus exposure and HLA in healthy donors. 60 Vbeta and 13 Jbeta primers were used in PCR. Libraries were prepared by immunoSEQ multiplex PCR; TCRdb keeps only in-frame clonotypes and omits some of them. Among 250,000 or so clones listed, approximately 82% were seen once. Sample: PBMCs. These receptor sequences come from an older woman in good health and CMV-seropositive.

This chain uses TRBV4-1 with TRBJ2-7; D unclear. Trimming cost V 4 bases and J 5 bases, with 9 bases left between them. The CDR3 is made up of 12 amino acids. Germline assignment: CDR1 MGHRA and CDR2 YSYEKL. CDR3 in amino acids: CASSPSSDEQYF. As DNA, the CDR3 is TGCGCCAGCAGCCCCTCGAGCGACGAGCAGTACTTC.

The rearrangement uses TRBV5-1 and TRBJ1-4, with D uncertain. CDR3 size: 15 residues. Trimming cost V 0 bases and J 3 bases, with 9 bases left between them. In germline, CDR1 is SGHRS, CDR2 YFSETQ. Written as DNA, the CDR3 is TGCGCCAGCAGCTTGGGGGCTTCTGCTAATGAAAAACTGTTTTTT. Protein sequence: CASSLGASANEKLFF.

Concerning this clone itself: One end of the junction varies from germline; a read error may be responsible. V is TRBV19 and J is TRBJ1-2, with 7 bases that match TRBD1. Germline CDR1 reads LNHDA; CDR2 reads SQIVND (reference sequence). The CDR3 is made up of 12 amino acids. The CDR3 nucleotides read TGTGCCAGTAGTATCGGAGTGGGACAGATAGCCTTC. It translates to CASSIGVGQIAF.

The chain links TRBV30 to TRBJ1-2, with D maybe TRBD1 (5 bases). The CDR3 sequence is 15 residues long. V shed 1 base and J shed 2 bases, with 14 bases lying between them. Germline V gene lookup returns CDR1 GTSNPN and CDR2 SVGIG (reference sequence). The CDR3 reads CAWSGWGDLNYGYTF. In DNA, the CDR3 is TGTGCCTGGAGTGGGTGGGGGGACCTGAACTATGGCTACACCTTC. The whole variable domain, filled in from reference TRBV30 and TRBJ1-2, reads SQTIHQWPATLVQPVGSPLSLECTVEGTSNPNLYWYRQAAGRGLQLLFYSVGIGQISSEVPQNLSASRPQDRQFILSSKKLLLSDSGFYLCAWSGWGDLNYGYTFGSGTRLTVV.

J is TRBJ2-2 and V is TRBV4-1, with 7 bases fitting TRBD2. Trimming at V came to 4 bases and at J to 7 bases, leaving 27 bases not matched to a gene. The CDR3 consists of 21 residues. Germline V gene data show CDR1 as MGHRA and CDR2 as YSYEKL. CDR3 in DNA: TGCGCCAGCAGCCCATCCCGGGCGGGAGCGGATCCTTTCGTCTATGGCGGGGAGCTGTTTTTT. It encodes CASSPSRAGADPFVYGGELFF.

The rearrangement links TRBV7-4 to TRBJ1-4, with D tentatively TRBD1 (5 bases). The CDR3 is 14 amino acids. V shed 7 bases and J shed 1 base, with 10 bases lying between them. Per the germline V gene, CDR1 is SGHVT and CDR2 is SQSDAQ. The CDR3 loop reads CASTRQLTNEKLFF. CDR3 DNA sequence: TGTGCCAGCACCAGACAGTTAACTAATGAAAAACTGTTTTTT.

The chain has TRBV27 and TRBJ1-2; D not resolved. This CDR3 is 13 amino acids long. V was clipped by 0 bases and J by 8 bases, with 10 bases between them. Germline V gene data show CDR1 as MNHEY and CDR2 as SMNVEV (reference sequence). As DNA, the CDR3 is TGTGCCAGCAGTTTATCAACAGAGCACGGCTACACCTTC. Translation: CASSLSTEHGYTF.